Included here is one TCR beta chain sequence, with context. The length of the CDR3 is 14 residues. CDR1 SGHVS and CDR2 FQNEAQ come from the germline V gene. V was cut by 5 bases and J by 1 base, with 9 bases left in between. Researchers ran immunoSEQ v3.0 at survey level. Clones were sequenced by immunoSEQ multiplex PCR, and TCRdb holds only the in-frame ones, with some missing. Of 20,000 to 25,000 clones listed, around 69% are singletons. These data belong to a study of long-term antiretroviral therapy in people with HIV. The chain is built from TRBV7-8 and TRBJ1-3; possibly TRBD1 for D (5 bases). Sequences were derived from unsorted PBMCs, sampled less than 1.8 years before starting antiretroviral therapy. The sequence was collected from a middle-aged woman with HIV. The CDR3 sequence: CASSLWGSGNTIYF. CDR3 coding DNA: TGTGCCAGCAGCCTCTGGGGGTCTGGAAACACCATATATTTT.